This T cell receptor beta chain is from a study of blood T cell repertoires in COVID-19. Across the whole study: The United States, Italy and Spain supplied acute and convalescent COVID-19 samples. PBMCs, B-cell-depleted T cells, or T cells were the source of the cDNA or gDNA that made up the material.

V lost 3 bases, J lost 0 bases, and 3 bases stayed unmatched. This CDR3 has 15 amino acids. CDR1 is SGHRS, CDR2 YFSETQ, per germline. About this clone: This sample also contains other DNA sequences that code for the same CDR3.

The authors' processing: Amplified reference gene primers provided the basis for estimating nucleated cell counts. Only in-frame clones appear in the TCRdb table, and some are missing; sequencing was by immunoSEQ multiplex PCR. V and J calls and clone size are as listed in that table; D and trimming were resolved from the DNA. The sample has approximately 130,000 clones, approximately 85% seen once. The J gene is TRBJ1-3, the V gene TRBV5-1; 7 bases align to TRBD1. The specimen was peripheral blood. The sequence was obtained from a human donor in a cohort sampled during active COVID-19. Written as DNA, the CDR3 is TGCGCCAGCAGCTCCGGGACAGACTCTGGAAACACCATATATTTT. Protein: CASSSGTDSGNTIYF.